This T cell receptor (beta chain) was recorded in a study of shared clonotypes between healthy human individuals. General study results and limits: Among non-shared clonotypes, generation probabilities were lower than among those shared by all four donors. Limitation of the genetic and exposure-history diversity represented came from the few donors. It was observed that approximately 5% of naive CD4 clonotypes were shared across a few donors.

Naive CD8 isolation took CD45RO-negative cells positively selected for CCR7 and excluded terminally differentiated effector memory CD45RA+ cells. V lost 5 bases and J lost 7, with 14 bases in between. The CDR3 is 14 residues long. Germline V lookup: CDR1 SGHTA, CDR2 FQGNSA. This clone has only one observation. Its target is not known. TCRdb keeps only in-frame clones here, not all; method: immunoSEQ multiplex PCR. The profile shows approximately 2,200,000 clones, 85% to 95% of them singletons. V gene TRBV7-2 combines with J gene TRBJ2-2; D ambiguous. The TCR sequence derives from a man in his late teens or twenties in good health. Some clones in this sample may be carry-over from other donors' samples. Material for sequencing was naive CD8+ T cells from PBMCs. CDR3 residues: CASSPGPFNGELFF. CDR3 in DNA: TGTGCCAGCAGCCCTGGTCCGTTTAACGGGGAGCTGTTTTTT.